The clone carrying this T cell receptor (beta chain) was recorded many times. The sample originates from a study of molecular identifiers for immune sequencing clone quantification. Naive CD8 sequencing libraries were generated from 20,000 to 1,000,000 sorted cells, with 10%, 30% or 50% RNA as input. Naive CD8 T cell sorting was performed on the CD8+CD4-CCR7+CD45RA+ phenotype. Trimming removed 0 bases from V and 8 bases from J, with 16 bases in between. This CDR3 is built from 15 residues. Germline CDR1 is SEHNR and CDR2 is FQNEAQ (reference sequence). TCRdb itself ran the PCR reads through MiXCR, one entry per CDR3 protein. The sample contains 40,000 to 45,000 distinct CDR3 sequences, 19% of which appear only once.

V gene TRBV7-9 combines with J gene TRBJ1-2, with D hard to call. The TCR sequence derives from a human donor in good health. Some libraries in this study had Jurkat cell RNA spiked in. Sequenced input: naive CD8+ T cells from blood, with Jurkat cell RNA spiked in. Subset specified: FACS-sorted CD8+CD4-CCR7+CD45RA+ naive T cells. This CDR3 is CASSLATMAGWGYTF. The CDR3 nucleotides read TGTGCCAGCAGCTTAGCAACTATGGCCGGTTGGGGCTACACCTTC.